A selection of T cell receptor beta chains follows, all from one sample in a study of CD8+CD57+ T cells in acquired aplastic anemia. In TCRdb, the reads were re-called with MiXCR into one record per CDR3 protein. The sample includes tens of thousands of distinct CDR3 sequences, 65% to 70% of them seen just once. Material: sorted CD4+, CD8+, or CD8+CD57+ T cells (not recorded which) from PBMCs. Receptor source: a human donor in good health, serving as a control. Both conserved end residues are part of each CDR3. D genes are given only for firm matches. A clone size is listed for some rows: how often the clone was seen (once, few, many), or a class if it is expanded.

d_gene: -
j_gene: TRBJ1-1
abundance: many
v_gene: TRBV28
CDR3nt: TGTGCCAGCTCGCGGGCCGGGCTGGAAGCTTTCTTT
CDR3aa: CASSRAGLEAFF

d_gene: TRBD1
j_gene: TRBJ2-1
abundance: many
v_gene: TRBV6-1
CDR3nt: TGTGCCAGCAGCTGGACAGGGAGCAATGAGCAGTTCTTC
CDR3aa: CASSWTGSNEQFF

d_gene: -
j_gene: TRBJ2-3
abundance: -
v_gene: TRBV7-2
CDR3nt: TGTGCCAGCAGCTTAGCGCCACTAACCGCAGGTCGCCATTTT
CDR3aa: CASSLAPLTAGRHF

d_gene: -
j_gene: TRBJ1-1
abundance: many
v_gene: TRBV19
CDR3nt: TGTGCCAGTAGTATGGGAAGCAACACTGAAGCTTTCTTT
CDR3aa: CASSMGSNTEAFF

d_gene: TRBD2
j_gene: TRBJ2-1
abundance: -
v_gene: TRBV20-1
CDR3nt: TGCAGTGCTGCCCAAGGGACTAGCGATTACAATGAGCAGTTCTTC
CDR3aa: CSAAQGTSDYNEQFF

d_gene: -
j_gene: TRBJ2-1
abundance: large
v_gene: TRBV4-3
CDR3nt: TGCGCCAGCAGCCCGGGACTTGAGTACAATGAGCAGTTCTTC
CDR3aa: CASSPGLEYNEQFF

d_gene: TRBD1
j_gene: TRBJ1-5
abundance: -
v_gene: TRBV19
CDR3nt: TGTGCCAGTAGTGTTCTACAGGGGGCGAATCAGCCCCAGCATTTT
CDR3aa: CASSVLQGANQPQHF

d_gene: -
j_gene: TRBJ1-5
abundance: -
v_gene: TRBV16
CDR3nt: TGTACCAGCAGCCAGTTCTCGTCAGGGGAGAAGCTTCAGCCCCAGCATTTT
CDR3aa: CTSSQFSSGEKLQPQHF

d_gene: -
j_gene: TRBJ1-1
abundance: many
v_gene: TRBV27
CDR3nt: TGTGCCAGCAGTTTACTTTCCGGGACACATGAAGCTTTCTTT
CDR3aa: CASSLLSGTHEAFF

d_gene: TRBD2
j_gene: TRBJ2-1
abundance: -
v_gene: TRBV20-1
CDR3nt: TGCAGTGCCAGCAGCGGGGCCTCCGAGGGGAATGAGCAGTTCTTC
CDR3aa: CSASSGASEGNEQFF

d_gene: -
j_gene: TRBJ1-6
abundance: -
v_gene: TRBV11-1
CDR3nt: TGTGCCAGCAGCCCCTGGGCCCCCGAGACAGGCAATTCACCCCTCCACTTT
CDR3aa: CASSPWAPETGNSPLHF

d_gene: -
j_gene: TRBJ2-7
abundance: -
v_gene: TRBV19
CDR3nt: TGTGCCAGTAGTATCGTCCACCGATACGAGCAGTACTTC
CDR3aa: CASSIVHRYEQYF

d_gene: -
j_gene: TRBJ2-7
abundance: medium-sized
v_gene: TRBV7-8
CDR3nt: TGTGCCAGCAGTCGGGAGTCCTACGAGCAGTACTTC
CDR3aa: CASSRESYEQYF

d_gene: TRBD1
j_gene: TRBJ2-7
abundance: medium-sized
v_gene: TRBV10-3
CDR3nt: TGTGCCATCCAAAGGACAGGGAGCTCCTACGAGCAGTACTTC
CDR3aa: CAIQRTGSSYEQYF

d_gene: TRBD1
j_gene: TRBJ1-2
abundance: once
v_gene: TRBV7-9
CDR3nt: TGTGCCAGCAGCTTAGCAGGGGGCGATGGCTACACCTTC
CDR3aa: CASSLAGGDGYTF

d_gene: TRBD1
j_gene: TRBJ1-1
abundance: -
v_gene: TRBV2
CDR3nt: TGTGCCAGCAGGTGGGGACAGGGACTCGAAGCTTTCTTT
CDR3aa: CASRWGQGLEAFF

d_gene: TRBD2
j_gene: TRBJ2-1
abundance: -
v_gene: TRBV29-1
CDR3nt: TGCAGCGAATCTAGCGGGGGGGCCAATGAGCAGTTCTTC
CDR3aa: CSESSGGANEQFF

d_gene: TRBD2
j_gene: TRBJ2-7
abundance: -
v_gene: TRBV29-1
CDR3nt: TGCAGCGTTGAAGGCGGTCCTTGGGGGGGAACCTACGAGCAGTACTTC
CDR3aa: CSVEGGPWGGTYEQYF

d_gene: TRBD1
j_gene: TRBJ1-2
abundance: many
v_gene: TRBV7-6
CDR3nt: TGTGCCAGCAGCTTAGCGACAGGGGGCAGGGATGGCTACACCTTC
CDR3aa: CASSLATGGRDGYTF

d_gene: -
j_gene: TRBJ2-7
abundance: -
v_gene: TRBV2
CDR3nt: TGTGCCAGCAGTTTATGGACGGCCGGTGATGACGAGCAGTACTTC
CDR3aa: CASSLWTAGDDEQYF

d_gene: TRBD1
j_gene: TRBJ1-1
abundance: -
v_gene: TRBV20-1
CDR3nt: TGCAGTGCTAGAGCCTGGGACAGGACTGAAGCTTTCTTT
CDR3aa: CSARAWDRTEAFF

d_gene: -
j_gene: TRBJ1-5
abundance: -
v_gene: TRBV29-1
CDR3nt: TGCAGCGTTGGTACCGGCAATCAGCCCCAGCATTTT
CDR3aa: CSVGTGNQPQHF

d_gene: -
j_gene: TRBJ2-1
abundance: few
v_gene: TRBV20-1
CDR3nt: TGCAGTGCCAGCGATTTTGGGGGAAATGAGCAGTTCTTC
CDR3aa: CSASDFGGNEQFF

d_gene: -
j_gene: TRBJ2-7
abundance: -
v_gene: TRBV20-1
CDR3nt: TGCAGTGCCCCGGCTTCCGCCTACGAGCAGTACTTC
CDR3aa: CSAPASAYEQYF

d_gene: TRBD1
j_gene: TRBJ1-2
abundance: -
v_gene: TRBV2
CDR3nt: TGTGCCAGCAGTGAGGGGGACAGTCATGGCTACACCTTC
CDR3aa: CASSEGDSHGYTF

d_gene: TRBD2
j_gene: TRBJ2-1
abundance: -
v_gene: TRBV9
CDR3nt: TGTGCCAGCAGCCCTATAGCGGGGGGGAGCTCCTACAATGAGCAGTTCTTC
CDR3aa: CASSPIAGGSSYNEQFF

d_gene: -
j_gene: TRBJ1-1
abundance: -
v_gene: TRBV11-2
CDR3nt: TGTGCCAGCAGCTTAGTTGCACGCGCTTTCTTT
CDR3aa: CASSLVARAFF

d_gene: TRBD1
j_gene: TRBJ1-4
abundance: few
v_gene: TRBV25-1
CDR3nt: TGTGCCAGCAGTTCCCCCGGGACAGGGAAAGAAAAACTGTTTTTT
CDR3aa: CASSSPGTGKEKLFF

d_gene: -
j_gene: TRBJ1-5
abundance: -
v_gene: TRBV7-7
CDR3nt: TGTGCTAGCAGCTTAGGGGCCAATCAGCCCCAGCATTTT
CDR3aa: CASSLGANQPQHF

d_gene: -
j_gene: TRBJ1-5
abundance: -
v_gene: TRBV19
CDR3nt: TGTGCCAGTAGTATTTTATATAGCAATCAGCCCCAGCATTTT
CDR3aa: CASSILYSNQPQHF

d_gene: -
j_gene: TRBJ2-5
abundance: -
v_gene: TRBV24-1
CDR3nt: TGTGCCACCAGTGATGGGGGGAGAGAGACCCAGTACTTC
CDR3aa: CATSDGGRETQYF

d_gene: -
j_gene: TRBJ2-7
abundance: -
v_gene: TRBV5-5
CDR3nt: TGTGCCAGCAGACAAAACGGCGGGGACGAGCAGTACTTC
CDR3aa: CASRQNGGDEQYF

d_gene: TRBD2
j_gene: TRBJ2-1
abundance: -
v_gene: TRBV29-1
CDR3nt: TGCAGCGTTCCGGGACTAAACAGTGAGCAGTTCTTC
CDR3aa: CSVPGLNSEQFF

d_gene: -
j_gene: TRBJ1-5
abundance: -
v_gene: TRBV20-1
CDR3nt: TGCAGTGCTAGCCCCCTCACAGATGGCAATCAGCCCCAGCATTTT
CDR3aa: CSASPLTDGNQPQHF

d_gene: -
j_gene: TRBJ1-5
abundance: medium-sized
v_gene: TRBV12-3/TRBV12-4
CDR3nt: TGTGCCAGCAGTTTGGGAGATAGCAATCAGCCCCAGCATTTT
CDR3aa: CASSLGDSNQPQHF

d_gene: -
j_gene: TRBJ1-2
abundance: -
v_gene: TRBV6-1
CDR3nt: TGTGCCAGCAAGGGCGGGACGAACTATGGCTACACCTTC
CDR3aa: CASKGGTNYGYTF

d_gene: TRBD2
j_gene: TRBJ2-1
abundance: -
v_gene: TRBV19
CDR3nt: TGTGCCAGTAGTCCTCTAGCGGGAGGGAATGAGCAGTTCTTC
CDR3aa: CASSPLAGGNEQFF

d_gene: TRBD2
j_gene: TRBJ2-7
abundance: -
v_gene: TRBV2
CDR3nt: TGTGCCAGCAGTGTCGGGGGGGCAGGCGAGCAGTACTTC
CDR3aa: CASSVGGAGEQYF

d_gene: -
j_gene: TRBJ1-1
abundance: -
v_gene: TRBV20-1
CDR3nt: TGCAGTGCAAAAACAGGATGGGACACTGAAGCTTTCTTT
CDR3aa: CSAKTGWDTEAFF

d_gene: TRBD2
j_gene: TRBJ2-1
abundance: -
v_gene: TRBV12-3/TRBV12-4
CDR3nt: TGTGCCAGCAGACAGACTAGCGGATCCAACAATGAGCAGTTCTTC
CDR3aa: CASRQTSGSNNEQFF

d_gene: -
j_gene: TRBJ2-1
abundance: -
v_gene: TRBV2
CDR3nt: TGTGCCACCATGGAGCGGAATGAGCAGTTCTTC
CDR3aa: CATMERNEQFF

d_gene: -
j_gene: TRBJ2-7
abundance: once
v_gene: TRBV25-1
CDR3nt: TGTGCCAGCAGACGACAAGTTTTGGACGAGCAGTACTTC
CDR3aa: CASRRQVLDEQYF

d_gene: -
j_gene: TRBJ2-7
abundance: -
v_gene: TRBV2
CDR3nt: TGTGCCAGCAGTGCTGAGGGGGGGAGGGTATCCGAGCAGTACTTC
CDR3aa: CASSAEGGRVSEQYF

d_gene: TRBD2
j_gene: TRBJ2-5
abundance: once
v_gene: TRBV7-2
CDR3nt: TGTGCCAGCAGGAGCGGGGTCGAAGAGACCCAGTACTTC
CDR3aa: CASRSGVEETQYF

d_gene: TRBD1
j_gene: TRBJ2-7
abundance: -
v_gene: TRBV24-1
CDR3nt: TGTGCCACCGGTGAAACCGGGACAGGGGGCGAGCAGTACTTC
CDR3aa: CATGETGTGGEQYF

d_gene: -
j_gene: TRBJ1-2
abundance: -
v_gene: TRBV24-1
CDR3nt: TGTGCCACCAGTGACCCAAAGAGGGGTATAGGCTACACCTTC
CDR3aa: CATSDPKRGIGYTF

d_gene: TRBD1
j_gene: TRBJ2-7
abundance: -
v_gene: TRBV19
CDR3nt: TGTGCCAGTAGTGGGACAGGGACGTTTTCCCACGAGCAGTACTTC
CDR3aa: CASSGTGTFSHEQYF

d_gene: -
j_gene: TRBJ1-2
abundance: -
v_gene: TRBV19
CDR3nt: TGTGCCAGTAGTAGCCTTCGGGTGAAGCATGGCTACACCTTC
CDR3aa: CASSSLRVKHGYTF